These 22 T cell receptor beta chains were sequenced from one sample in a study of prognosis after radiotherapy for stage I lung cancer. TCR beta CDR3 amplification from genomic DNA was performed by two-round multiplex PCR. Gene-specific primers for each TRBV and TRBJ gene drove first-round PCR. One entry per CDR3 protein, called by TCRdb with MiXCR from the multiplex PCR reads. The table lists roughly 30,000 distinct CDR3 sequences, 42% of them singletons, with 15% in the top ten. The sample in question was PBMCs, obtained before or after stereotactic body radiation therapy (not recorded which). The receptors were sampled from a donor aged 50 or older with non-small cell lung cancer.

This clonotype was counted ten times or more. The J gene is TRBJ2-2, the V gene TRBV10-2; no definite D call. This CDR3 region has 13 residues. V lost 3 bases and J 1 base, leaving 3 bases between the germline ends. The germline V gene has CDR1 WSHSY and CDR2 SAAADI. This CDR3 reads CASSDRNTGELFF. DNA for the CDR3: TGCGCCAGCAGTGACAGGAACACCGGGGAGCTGTTTTTT.

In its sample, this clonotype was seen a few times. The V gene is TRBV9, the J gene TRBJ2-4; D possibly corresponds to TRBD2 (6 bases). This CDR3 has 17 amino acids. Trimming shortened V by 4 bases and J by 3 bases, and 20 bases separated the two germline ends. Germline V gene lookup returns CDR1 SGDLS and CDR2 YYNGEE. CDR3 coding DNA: TGTGCCAGCAGCCCCAAAGGGGCTAGCGATATCAAAAACATTCAGTACTTC. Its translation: CASSPKGASDIKNIQYF.

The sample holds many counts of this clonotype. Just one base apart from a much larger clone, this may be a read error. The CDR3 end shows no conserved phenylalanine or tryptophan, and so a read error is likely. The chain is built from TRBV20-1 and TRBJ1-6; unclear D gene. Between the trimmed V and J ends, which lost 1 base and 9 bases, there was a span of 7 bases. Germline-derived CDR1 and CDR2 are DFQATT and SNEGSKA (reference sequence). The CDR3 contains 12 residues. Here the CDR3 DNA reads TGCAGTGCTAGAGCAGAAATTTCACCCCTCCACCTT. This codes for CSARAEISPLHL.

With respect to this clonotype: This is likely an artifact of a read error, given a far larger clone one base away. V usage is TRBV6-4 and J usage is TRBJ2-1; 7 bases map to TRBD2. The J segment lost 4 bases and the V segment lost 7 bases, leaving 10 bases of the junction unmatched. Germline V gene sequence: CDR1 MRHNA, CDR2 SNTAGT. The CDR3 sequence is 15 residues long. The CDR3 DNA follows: TGTGCCAGCACCCTAAGCGGGGTGGCTTACAATGAGCAGTTCTTC. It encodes CASTLSGVAYNEQFF.

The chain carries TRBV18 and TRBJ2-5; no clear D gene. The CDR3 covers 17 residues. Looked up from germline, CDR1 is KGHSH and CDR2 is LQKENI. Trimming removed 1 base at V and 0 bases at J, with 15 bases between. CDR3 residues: CASSPLSEVAHQETQYF. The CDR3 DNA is TGTGCCAGCTCACCACTGTCCGAGGTTGCCCACCAAGAGACCCAGTACTTC.

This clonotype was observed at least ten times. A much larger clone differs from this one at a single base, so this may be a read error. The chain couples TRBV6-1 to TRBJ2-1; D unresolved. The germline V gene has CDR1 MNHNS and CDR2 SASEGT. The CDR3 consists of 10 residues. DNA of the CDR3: TGTGCCAGCAAGGGCAATGGGCAGTTCTTC. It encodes CASKGNGQFF.

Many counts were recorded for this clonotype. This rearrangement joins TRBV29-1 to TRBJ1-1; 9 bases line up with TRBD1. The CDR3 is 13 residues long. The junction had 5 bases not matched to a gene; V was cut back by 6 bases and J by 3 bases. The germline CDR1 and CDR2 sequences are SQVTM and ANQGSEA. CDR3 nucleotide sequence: TGCAGCGTGAGCAGACAGGGGGACACTGAAGCTTTCTTT. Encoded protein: CSVSRQGDTEAFF. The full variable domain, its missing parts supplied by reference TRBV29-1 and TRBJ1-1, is SAVISQKPSRDICQRGTSLTIQCQVDSQVTMMFWYRQQPGQSLTLIATANQGSEATYESGFVIDKFPISRPNLTFSTLTVSNMSPEDSSIYLCSVSRQGDTEAFFGQGTRLTVV.

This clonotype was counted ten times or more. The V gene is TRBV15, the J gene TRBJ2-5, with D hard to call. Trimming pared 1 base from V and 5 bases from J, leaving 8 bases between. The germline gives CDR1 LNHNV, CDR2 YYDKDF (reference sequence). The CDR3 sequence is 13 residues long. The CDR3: CATSRGRLETQYF. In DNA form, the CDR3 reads TGTGCCACCAGCAGAGGGAGACTTGAGACCCAGTACTTC.

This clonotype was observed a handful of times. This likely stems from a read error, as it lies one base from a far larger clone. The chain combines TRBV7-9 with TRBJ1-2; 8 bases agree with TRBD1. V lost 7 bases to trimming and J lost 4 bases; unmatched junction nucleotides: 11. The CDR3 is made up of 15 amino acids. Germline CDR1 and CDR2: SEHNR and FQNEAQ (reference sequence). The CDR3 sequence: CASILGTGLPYGYTF. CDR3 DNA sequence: TGTGCCAGCATCCTCGGGACAGGACTCCCCTATGGCTACACCTTC.

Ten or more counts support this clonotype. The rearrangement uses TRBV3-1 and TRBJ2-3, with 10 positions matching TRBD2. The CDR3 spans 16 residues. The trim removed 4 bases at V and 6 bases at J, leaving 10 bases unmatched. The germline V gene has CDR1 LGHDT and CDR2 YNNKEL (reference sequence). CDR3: CASSPSKAGGRDTQYF. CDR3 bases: TGTGCCAGCAGCCCGTCTAAAGCGGGGGGGCGGGATACGCAGTATTTT.

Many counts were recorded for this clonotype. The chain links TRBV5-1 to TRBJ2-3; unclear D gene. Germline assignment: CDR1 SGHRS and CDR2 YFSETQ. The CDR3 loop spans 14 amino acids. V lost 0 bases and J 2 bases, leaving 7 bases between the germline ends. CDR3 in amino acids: CASSLDADTDTQYF. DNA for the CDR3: TGCGCCAGCAGCTTGGACGCAGACACAGATACGCAGTATTTT.

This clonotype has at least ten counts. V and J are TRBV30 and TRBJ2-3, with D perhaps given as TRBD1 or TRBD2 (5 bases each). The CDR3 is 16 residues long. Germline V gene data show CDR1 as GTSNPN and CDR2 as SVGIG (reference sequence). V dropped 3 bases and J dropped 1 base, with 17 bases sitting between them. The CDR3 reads CAWSETGTAGTDTQYF. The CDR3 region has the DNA TGTGCCTGGAGCGAAACCGGGACGGCAGGCACAGATACGCAGTATTTT.

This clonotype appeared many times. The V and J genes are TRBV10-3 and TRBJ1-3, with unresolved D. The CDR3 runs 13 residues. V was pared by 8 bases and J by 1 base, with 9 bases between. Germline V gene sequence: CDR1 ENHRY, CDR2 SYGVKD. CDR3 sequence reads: CAIRGGSGNTIYF. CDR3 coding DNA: TGTGCCATCCGCGGAGGTTCTGGAAACACCATATATTTT.

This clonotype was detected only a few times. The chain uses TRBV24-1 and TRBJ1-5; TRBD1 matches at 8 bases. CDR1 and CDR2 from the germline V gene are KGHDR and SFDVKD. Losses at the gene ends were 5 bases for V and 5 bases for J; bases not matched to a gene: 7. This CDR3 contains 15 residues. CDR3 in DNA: TGTGCCACCAGTGGAATGGGACAGGCAGATCAGCCCCAGCATTTT. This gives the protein CATSGMGQADQPQHF.

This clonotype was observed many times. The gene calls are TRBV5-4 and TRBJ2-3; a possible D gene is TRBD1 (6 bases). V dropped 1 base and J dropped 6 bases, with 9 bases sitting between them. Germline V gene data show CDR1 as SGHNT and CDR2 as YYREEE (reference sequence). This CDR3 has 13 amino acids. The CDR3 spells CASSLSGADTQYF. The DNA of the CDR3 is TGTGCCAGCAGCTTGTCAGGGGCCGATACGCAGTATTTT.

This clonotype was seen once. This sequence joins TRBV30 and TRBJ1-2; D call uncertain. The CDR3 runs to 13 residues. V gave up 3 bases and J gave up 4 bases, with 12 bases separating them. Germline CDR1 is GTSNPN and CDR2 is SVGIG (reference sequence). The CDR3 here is CAWSLSGIYGYTF. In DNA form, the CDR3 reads TGTGCCTGGAGCCTCTCCGGGATCTATGGCTACACCTTC.

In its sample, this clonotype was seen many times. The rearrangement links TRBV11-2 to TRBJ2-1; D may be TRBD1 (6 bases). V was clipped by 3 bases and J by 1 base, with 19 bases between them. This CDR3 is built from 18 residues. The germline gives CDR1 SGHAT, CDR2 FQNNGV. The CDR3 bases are TGTGCCAGCAGCTTGGGGGCAGGTGGGGTCCCTTCCTACAATGAGCAGTTCTTC. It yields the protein CASSLGAGGVPSYNEQFF.

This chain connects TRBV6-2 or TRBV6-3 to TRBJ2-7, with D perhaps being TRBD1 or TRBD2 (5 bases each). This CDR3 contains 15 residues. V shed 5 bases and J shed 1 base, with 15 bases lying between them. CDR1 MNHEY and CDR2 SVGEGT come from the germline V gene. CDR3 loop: CASSVGVRGSYEQYF. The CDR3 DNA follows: TGTGCCAGCAGTGTGGGAGTGAGGGGTTCCTACGAGCAGTACTTC.

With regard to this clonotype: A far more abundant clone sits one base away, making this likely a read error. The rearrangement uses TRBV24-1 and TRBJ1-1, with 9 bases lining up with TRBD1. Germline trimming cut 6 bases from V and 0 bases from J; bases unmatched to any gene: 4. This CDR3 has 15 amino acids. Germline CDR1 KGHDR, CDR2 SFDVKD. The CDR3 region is CATSQQGAMNTEAFF. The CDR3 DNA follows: TGTGCCACCAGTCAACAGGGGGCGATGAACACTGAAGCTTTCTTT.

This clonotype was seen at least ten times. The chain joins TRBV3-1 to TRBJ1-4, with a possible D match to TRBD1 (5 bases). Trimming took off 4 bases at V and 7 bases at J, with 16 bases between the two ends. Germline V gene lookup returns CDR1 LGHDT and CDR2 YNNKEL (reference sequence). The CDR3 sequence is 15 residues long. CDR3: CASSPEYGGGEKLFF. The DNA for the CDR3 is TGTGCCAGCAGCCCCGAGTATGGGGGTGGTGAAAAACTGTTTTTT.

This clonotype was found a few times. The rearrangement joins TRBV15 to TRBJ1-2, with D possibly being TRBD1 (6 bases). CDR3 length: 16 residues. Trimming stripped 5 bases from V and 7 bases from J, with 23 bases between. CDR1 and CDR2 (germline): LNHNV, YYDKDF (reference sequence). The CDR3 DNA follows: TGTGCCACCAGCCGACTGGGGGGGGGGGGCGTAGGTGGCTACACCTTC. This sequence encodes CATSRLGGGGVGGYTF.

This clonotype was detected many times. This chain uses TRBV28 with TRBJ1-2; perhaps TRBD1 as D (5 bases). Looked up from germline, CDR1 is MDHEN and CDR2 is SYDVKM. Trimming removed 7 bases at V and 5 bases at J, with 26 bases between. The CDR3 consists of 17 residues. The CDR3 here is CASNSPDMGSIGYGYTF. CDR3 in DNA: TGTGCCAGCAACTCCCCGGACATGGGGTCTATTGGGTATGGCTACACCTTC.